The entry below describes one T cell receptor beta chain. This clonotype was detected many times. Its antigen specificity is not known. Base qualities are not provided; no much larger clone lies one nucleotide away. The sample originates from a study of neurological immune-mediated disorders (dated by TCRdb to the late 2010s). About the study as a whole: The study compared peripheral blood TCR-beta repertoires of HTLV-I-associated myelopathy (HAM/TSP) patients, multiple sclerosis patients and healthy controls using UMI-based sequencing. The 90 to 120 TCR-beta libraries covered PBMC samples along with longitudinal samples, technical triplicates, and paired sorted CD4+ and CD8+ T-cell subsets. Longitudinal HAM/TSP and healthy donors were sampled at 3 time-points each (roughly 3-40 month intervals). The cohort comprised 68 subjects: 15 or so HAM/TSP patients, 35 or so multiple sclerosis patients and approximately 20 healthy controls. Results the study describes overall, beyond this receptor: TCR clonal expansion was highest in HAM/TSP patients and lowest in MS patients, with MS patients falling below even healthy controls. No identical CDR3 amino acid sequences were shared among expanded clones across subjects, suggesting private TCR-beta repertoires in all groups.

To synthesize cDNA, template-switch 5'RACE was performed with a primer carrying a 10-nucleotide random unique molecular identifier so that each TCR transcript was tagged. Every sequencing run covered 15-18 subjects and yielded more than 160 million TCR-beta sequences. The RNeasy kit was used to extract total RNA. The KAPA Real-time Library Amplification kit was used to amplify TCR-beta VDJ regions with primers for the TCR constant region and the 5'RACE anchor. A first PCR added sample indexes and Illumina adaptors, after which a second PCR increased the library yield. After Ampure bead purification, the roughly 650 bp TCR product was size-selected on a 2% E-gel SizeSelection system. Before pooling, library quality was checked on a Bioanalyzer, concentration was measured with Qubit, and libraries were quantified with the Kapa Library Quantification kit. Libraries were sequenced paired-end 2 x 150 bp on an Illumina HiSeq 2500. To increase sequence diversity, roughly 24-31% phiX was spiked into each library pool. In the source study's methods: The UMI-based MiGEC pipeline processed quality-filtered reads and removed over 75% of raw TCR sequences during error correction. IMGT germline references were used for aligning VDJ genes, and each clonotype was defined as a unique CDR3 amino acid sequence together with its V-J genes. VDJtools evaluated clonal expansion, Shannon diversity and CDR3 relatedness (CalcPairwiseDistances, ClusterSamples); CLCbio workbench built phylogenetic trees. Clones with at least 8 unique UMIs were defined as expanded, with this threshold being based on coefficient-of-variation modelling across technical triplicates. Through fastp at Q25 and MiXCR, TCRdb rebuilt clones from the public reads, retaining in-frame beta chains. Entries that share a CDR3 protein sequence are merged under the most common genes and DNA. It is TCRdb's table, rather than the study itself, that gives the V and J calls and clone size. The sample data list 64,000 or so distinct CDR3 sequences, and about 10% of these were observed just once. The top ten hold approximately 9.7% of the sample.

V is clipped by 0 bases and J by 8 bases, and the sequence between their germline boundaries is 14 bases long. The CDR1 and CDR2 encoded by the germline V gene (reference sequence) are SGHKS and YYEKEE. Including cysteine and phenylalanine, the CDR3 has 14 amino acids. Only the CDR3 part of the read is kept: 42 bases, read in frame from the first base. Taken with the paper, the label for time point translates to: longitudinal time-point 1 (baseline). The healthy controls were volunteers from blood banks in Maryland, USA. Libraries from unsorted PBMCs were made from 2 million PBMCs kept in RNAlater at -80 degrees C until RNA extraction. Peripheral blood was subjected to Ficoll-Hypaque density gradient centrifugation to isolate PBMCs, which were then cryopreserved in liquid nitrogen.

The V and J genes are TRBV5-5 and TRBJ1-2, and possibly TRBD1, on 6 matching bases. The sequencing sample was made of PBMCs. The receptor was isolated from a man aged 25-40 years in good health. The CDR3 in this case is CASSLDRDFQGYTF. The sequenced DNA: TGTGCCAGCAGCTTGGACAGGGACTTCCAAGGCTACACCTTC.